This T cell receptor beta chain was recovered during a study of a mutant IDH1 vaccine in newly diagnosed glioma. Background on the study: Vaccines were begun 4-6 weeks after radiotherapy alone, or with temozolomide cycles. The sex distribution of treated patients was about 62% male and around 38% female, with a mean age of 40.4 years. Those enrolled had earlier been treated with radiotherapy, temozolomide, or both, mostly both.

Time point noted: week 23, last vaccination. The study gave 300 ug of mutant IDH1 20-mer peptide per vaccine dose, with topical imiquimod. The method was immunoSEQ multiplex PCR; TCRdb's version includes in-frame clones alone and lacks a portion of them. The repertoire has roughly 38,000 clones, 65% to 80% of them found once; the top ten carry about 5%. Study findings and constraints: Apparently, pseudoprogression bore no relation to changes among the top peripheral T cell clonotypes.

CDR3 size: 15 residues. The germline V and J ends were trimmed by 0 bases and 3 bases, with 8 bases remaining between them. Germline V gene sequence: CDR1 MNHEY, CDR2 SVGAGI. A remark on this clone: Antigen: not known.

Sequences were derived from PBMCs, sampled from a glioma patient whose treatment included an IDH1 peptide vaccine. The chain recombines TRBV6-5 with TRBJ2-2; D is uncertain. The clonotype was recovered from a man aged 45 to 65 with glioma. This CDR3 is CASSYSTSYTGELFF. The CDR3 DNA is TGTGCCAGCAGTTACTCCACATCCTACACCGGGGAGCTGTTTTTT.